This passage covers 12 T cell receptor beta chains from one sample sequenced in a study of shared clonotypes between healthy human individuals. Here immunoSEQ multiplex PCR was the method, and the copy in TCRdb shows in-frame clones only, minus some. This sample carries a few million clones, approximately 94% of them seen once, and the ten largest clones take roughly 0.13%. Sequenced sample: naive CD4+ T cells sorted from blood. Noted subset: CD45RA+ positively selected. These receptors all come from a man aged 18 to 35 in good health.

The chain joins TRBV6-5 to TRBJ2-7; D possibly corresponds to TRBD2 (7 bases). The germline V gene has CDR1 MNHEY and CDR2 SVGAGI. The CDR3 contains 16 residues. V was cut by 0 bases and J by 5 bases, with 17 bases left in between. The CDR3 here is CASSYSGGAPEDEQYF. The CDR3 nucleotides read TGTGCCAGCAGTTACTCAGGGGGGGCACCTGAGGACGAGCAGTACTTC.

V gene TRBV7-9 combines with J gene TRBJ2-3; D perhaps matches TRBD1 (7 bases). V lost 5 bases, J lost 0 bases, and 12 bases lay in between. The germline V gene encodes CDR1 SEHNR and CDR2 FQNEAQ (reference sequence). The CDR3 totals 15 residues. The DNA of the CDR3 is TGTGCCAGCAGCCCGACAGGGACTAGCACAGATACGCAGTATTTT. This sequence encodes CASSPTGTSTDTQYF.

About this clone: Other DNA sequences of this sample code for an identical CDR3. CDR3 protein: CASSATGGETQYF. The CDR3 region has the DNA TGTGCCAGCAGCGCGACAGGGGGCGAGACCCAGTACTTC. V is TRBV9 and J is TRBJ2-5, with 10 bases lining up with TRBD1. V trimming: 3 bases; J trimming: 5 bases; junction bases outside the gene matches: 1. This CDR3 has 13 residues. From germline, CDR1 is SGDLS and CDR2 YYNGEE. Based on the CDR3 plus reference TRBV9 and TRBJ2-5, the full variable domain is DSGVTQTPKHLITATGQRVTLRCSPRSGDLSVYWYQQSLDQGLQFLIQYYNGEERAKGNILERFSAQQFPDLHSELNLSSLELGDSALYFCASSATGGETQYFGPGTRLLVL.

The genes are TRBV6-1 and TRBJ1-1, with D possibly matching TRBD1 (6 bases). Germline CDR1 is MNHNS and CDR2 is SASEGT. Trimming removed 3 bases at V and 1 base at J, with 12 bases between. CDR3 size: 15 residues. The CDR3 coding sequence is TGTGCCAGCAGTGATCGGGGGGGCTCGAACACTGAAGCTTTCTTT. It encodes CASSDRGGSNTEAFF.

The V gene is TRBV30, the J gene TRBJ1-2; TRBD1 is a possible D gene (5 bases). Germline CDR1 reads GTSNPN; CDR2 reads SVGIG (reference sequence). The CDR3 is made up of 13 amino acids. V lost 1 base to trimming and J lost 3 bases, with 9 bases between them. DNA for the CDR3: TGTGCCTGGAGTGGGGGACCCTACTATGGCTACACCTTC. Translated, it gives CAWSGGPYYGYTF. Full variable domain (outside the CDR3, taken from reference TRBV30 and TRBJ1-2): SQTIHQWPATLVQPVGSPLSLECTVEGTSNPNLYWYRQAAGRGLQLLFYSVGIGQISSEVPQNLSASRPQDRQFILSSKKLLLSDSGFYLCAWSGGPYYGYTFGSGTRLTVV.

This chain links TRBV7-9 with TRBJ1-1; perhaps TRBD1 as D (5 bases). The V and J ends lost 5 bases and 6 bases respectively, with 19 bases between them. Germline CDR1 SEHNR, CDR2 FQNEAQ (reference sequence). The CDR3 loop spans 15 amino acids. The CDR3 nucleotides are TGTGCCAGCAGCCGACAAGTAGGGACGGGGTCTGAAGCTTTCTTT. It encodes CASSRQVGTGSEAFF.

The chain employs TRBV18 and TRBJ2-1; D call uncertain. V lost 3 bases, J lost 0 bases, and 15 bases lay in between. CDR3 length equals 17 residues. Germline V gene sequence: CDR1 KGHSH, CDR2 LQKENI. The CDR3 reads CASSPPSVSSSYNEQFF. CDR3 nucleotide sequence: TGTGCCAGCTCACCTCCCTCTGTATCGAGCTCCTACAATGAGCAGTTCTTC.

Note on this clone: It is unclear where the CDR3 begins or ends on the DNA, so no DNA is shown, and the CDR3 is as TCRdb lists it. CDR3 loop: CASSEDFLWTANNEKLFF. The chain employs TRBV2 and TRBJ1-4. Germline assignment: CDR1 SNHLY and CDR2 FYNNEI. The CDR3 extends over 18 residues, inclusive of both ends.

The rearrangement joins TRBV5-1 to TRBJ2-3, with D possibly TRBD1 on 7 matching bases. This CDR3 has 14 residues. Germline V gene sequence: CDR1 SGHRS, CDR2 YFSETQ. V was pared by 4 bases and J by 3 bases, with 12 bases between. The CDR3 nucleotides read TGCGCCAGCAGCGGCGGGACAGCAACAGATACGCAGTATTTT. Its translation is CASSGGTATDTQYF.

The chain couples TRBV9 to TRBJ1-6; D remains unclear. The CDR3 length is 15 residues. Trimming took off 2 bases at V and 8 bases at J, with 14 bases between the two ends. In germline, CDR1 is SGDLS, CDR2 YYNGEE. CDR3 sequence reads: CASSVGGPRYSPLHF. The CDR3 bases are TGTGCCAGCAGCGTTGGAGGACCTCGCTATTCACCCCTCCACTTT.

The CDR3 sequence: CASSGNWDSSYEQYF. For the CDR3, the DNA is TGTGCCAGCAGTGGAAATTGGGACAGCTCCTACGAGCAGTACTTC. V usage is TRBV2 and J usage is TRBJ2-5; TRBD1 aligns across 7 bases. Matching the DNA end better, TRBJ2-7 makes the J call doubtful. The CDR3 extends over 15 amino acids. Germline V CDR1 and CDR2: SNHLY, FYNNEI.

In the case of this clone: This CDR3 is also generated by other DNA sequences in the sample. The chain has TRBV5-1 and TRBJ2-2; D call uncertain. V was cut by 4 bases and J by 0 bases, with 4 bases left in between. Germline CDR1 is SGHRS and CDR2 is YFSETQ. CDR3 length: 13 amino acids. The CDR3, as DNA: TGCGCCAGCAGCCCGGCGAACACCGGGGAGCTGTTTTTT. Translating it yields CASSPANTGELFF.